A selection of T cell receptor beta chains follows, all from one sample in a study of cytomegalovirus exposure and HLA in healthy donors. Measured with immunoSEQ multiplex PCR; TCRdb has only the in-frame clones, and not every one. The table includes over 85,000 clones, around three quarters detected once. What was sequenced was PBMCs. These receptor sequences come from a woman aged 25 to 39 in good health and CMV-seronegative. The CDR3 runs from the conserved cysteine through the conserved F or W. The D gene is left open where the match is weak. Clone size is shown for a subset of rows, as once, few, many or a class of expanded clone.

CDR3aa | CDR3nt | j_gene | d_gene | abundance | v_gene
CASSGGPKTQYF | TGTGCCAGCAGCGGGGGTCCGAAAACGCAGTATTTT | TRBJ2-3 | NA | NA | TRBV25-1
CASSGQLHYGYTF | TGTGCCAGCAGCGGACAGTTGCACTATGGCTACACCTTC | TRBJ1-2 | NA | few | TRBV7-3
CASSLIILGRTDTQYF | TGTGCCAGCAGCTTAATTATATTGGGGCGCACAGATACGCAGTATTTT | TRBJ2-3 | NA | NA | TRBV7-2
CASSASGDTGELFF | TGTGCCAGCAGTGCTAGCGGGGACACCGGGGAGCTGTTTTTT | TRBJ2-2 | TRBD2 | NA | TRBV6-4
CASSEDSLRTGDYGYTF | TGTGCCAGCAGTGAAGATTCTCTAAGGACAGGCGATTATGGCTACACCTTC | TRBJ1-2 | TRBD1 | NA | TRBV2
CASSKREGSTGELFF | TGTGCCAGCTCAAAACGGGAGGGGTCCACCGGGGAGCTGTTTTTT | TRBJ2-2 | TRBD2 | NA | TRBV7-8
CASKGSGLTYEQYF | TGCGCCAGCAAGGGTAGCGGACTAACCTACGAGCAGTACTTC | TRBJ2-7 | NA | few | TRBV5-1
CASSQDRGGTPTGELFF | TGCGCCAGCAGCCAAGATCGAGGGGGTACCCCTACCGGGGAGCTGTTTTTT | TRBJ2-2 | NA | NA | TRBV4-3
CASSPRLAGAHEQYF | TGTGCCAGCAGCCCTAGACTAGCGGGAGCTCACGAGCAGTACTTC | TRBJ2-7 | TRBD2 | NA | TRBV7-8
CASSQDSGPDSGNTIYF | TGTGCCAGCAGCCAAGACAGTGGGCCAGACTCTGGAAACACCATATATTTT | TRBJ1-3 | NA | NA | TRBV4-2
CASSLSGGAYEQYF | TGTGCCAGCAGCTTAAGCGGGGGGGCCTACGAGCAGTACTTC | TRBJ2-7 | TRBD2 | few | TRBV7-2
CASSLRDLSTDTQYF | TGCGCCAGCAGCTTGCGGGACTTAAGCACAGATACGCAGTATTTT | TRBJ2-3 | NA | NA | TRBV5-1
CASNKQQGAGGRQPQHF | TGTGCCAGTAACAAACAACAAGGGGCCGGGGGAAGACAGCCCCAGCATTTT | TRBJ1-5 | NA | NA | TRBV28
CASSSGLAGLSDEQFF | TGTGCCAGCAGTTCGGGACTAGCGGGATTAAGTGATGAGCAGTTCTTC | TRBJ2-1 | TRBD2 | NA | TRBV6-5
CAWSARQGARPQSQHF | TGTGCCTGGAGTGCCAGACAGGGGGCTAGACCTCAATCCCAGCATTTT | TRBJ1-5 | TRBD1 | NA | TRBV30
CASSLGGKVVLEQYF | TGCGCCAGCAGCTTGGGAGGAAAGGTTGTACTCGAGCAGTACTTC | TRBJ2-7 | NA | NA | TRBV5-1
CASSLLPIQDRNQPQHF | TGTGCCAGCAGTTTACTCCCCATACAGGACCGCAATCAGCCCCAGCATTTT | TRBJ1-5 | NA | few | TRBV28
CASSLVTGGVNEQFF | TGTGCCAGCAGTTTGGTGACAGGGGGCGTAAATGAGCAGTTCTTC | TRBJ2-1 | TRBD1 | few | TRBV28
CASSGTTNTGELFF | TGCGCCAGCAGCGGCACCACGAACACCGGGGAGCTGTTTTTT | TRBJ2-2 | NA | NA | TRBV5-1
CASSSTGAYEQYF | TGCGCCAGCAGCTCAACAGGGGCCTACGAGCAGTACTTC | TRBJ2-7 | TRBD1 | NA | TRBV5-1
CASSLGLGSPEAFF | TGCGCCAGCAGCTTGGGATTGGGCAGTCCTGAAGCTTTCTTT | TRBJ1-1 | NA | few | TRBV5-1
CASSWRRGLSDTQYF | TGCGCCAGCAGCTGGCGCAGGGGGCTCTCAGATACGCAGTATTTT | TRBJ2-3 | TRBD1 | NA | TRBV5-1
CASSNINQPQHF | TGTGCCAGCAGTAATATTAATCAGCCCCAGCATTTT | TRBJ1-5 | NA | few | TRBV27
CASSQDPAGDYGYTF | TGTGCCAGCAGCCAAGATCCGGCGGGGGACTATGGCTACACCTTC | TRBJ1-2 | NA | NA | TRBV4-2
CASTPPWGSPYEQYF | TGTGCCAGCACCCCCCCCTGGGGCAGCCCCTACGAGCAGTACTTC | TRBJ2-7 | NA | once | TRBV28
CASSSPSRVYSTEAFF | TGTGCCAGCAGCTCCCCTAGCAGAGTTTACTCCACTGAAGCTTTCTTT | TRBJ1-1 | NA | NA | TRBV7-9
CASSFFGQAEQFF | TGTGCCAGCAGTTTCTTCGGACAGGCAGAACAGTTCTTC | TRBJ2-1 | TRBD1 | NA | TRBV28
CASIENAPGYGYTF | TGTGCCAGCATTGAAAATGCCCCCGGCTATGGCTACACCTTC | TRBJ1-2 | NA | NA | TRBV2
CASAFGNQPQHF | TGTGCCAGCGCCTTCGGGAATCAGCCCCAGCATTTT | TRBJ1-5 | NA | NA | TRBV7-9
CASRSSGRVGETQYF | TGTGCCAGCAGGTCTAGCGGGAGGGTGGGGGAGACCCAGTACTTC | TRBJ2-5 | TRBD2 | NA | TRBV28
CASSYDRNYEQYF | TGTGCCAGCAGTTACGACAGAAACTACGAGCAGTACTTC | TRBJ2-7 | NA | NA | TRBV6-5
CASSTGGGNEKLFF | TGTGCCAGCAGTACTGGGGGGGGAAATGAAAAACTGTTTTTT | TRBJ1-4 | NA | NA | TRBV6-5
CASSLSPGSYNEQFF | TGTGCCAGCAGCTTAAGTCCAGGGTCCTACAATGAGCAGTTCTTC | TRBJ2-1 | NA | NA | TRBV7-3
CASSLVSITGELFF | TGTGCCAGCAGCTTAGTAAGCATCACCGGGGAGCTGTTTTTT | TRBJ2-2 | NA | NA | TRBV7-9
CASSALAGGNNEQFF | TGTGCCAGCAGCGCACTAGCGGGAGGGAACAATGAGCAGTTCTTC | TRBJ2-1 | TRBD2 | NA | TRBV2
CASSKGGTNTGELFF | TGTGCCAGCAGCAAGGGGGGGACGAACACCGGGGAGCTGTTTTTT | TRBJ2-2 | NA | NA | TRBV7-2
CASSQEQLKHSYNEQFF | TGTGCCAGCAGCCAAGAACAGCTTAAACACTCCTACAATGAGCAGTTCTTC | TRBJ2-1 | NA | NA | TRBV4-2
CASSTRASGTIYF | TGTGCCAGCAGTACCCGGGCTTCGGGGACCATATATTTT | TRBJ1-3 | NA | NA | TRBV6-5
CASSLDGLADRYGYTF | TGCGCCAGCAGCTTGGACGGTTTAGCCGATAGGTATGGCTACACCTTC | TRBJ1-2 | NA | NA | TRBV5-1
CASSRGTAAYEQYF | TGTGCCAGTAGTAGGGGGACAGCCGCCTACGAGCAGTACTTC | TRBJ2-7 | TRBD1 | NA | TRBV19
CASSVMGQGGNQPQHF | TGTGCCAGCAGCGTAATGGGACAGGGTGGCAATCAGCCCCAGCATTTT | TRBJ1-5 | TRBD1 | NA | TRBV5-5
CASSLYQSYGYTF | TGCGCCAGCAGCTTGTACCAGTCCTATGGCTACACCTTC | TRBJ1-2 | NA | NA | TRBV5-1
CASSLARQASLLGTEAFF | TGTGCCAGCAGCTTGGCCCGTCAGGCGAGCCTTCTGGGCACTGAAGCTTTCTTT | TRBJ1-1 | NA | NA | TRBV5-4
CASSLTGGGSYEQYF | TGTGCCAGCAGCTTAACCGGCGGGGGTTCCTACGAGCAGTACTTC | TRBJ2-7 | TRBD2 | few | TRBV13
CASALLAGAGELFF | TGTGCCAGCGCCCTATTAGCGGGGGCCGGGGAGCTGTTTTTT | TRBJ2-2 | TRBD2 | few | TRBV11-2
CASSQETGGYEQFF | TGCGCCAGCAGCCAGGAAACAGGGGGTTATGAGCAGTTCTTC | TRBJ2-1 | TRBD1 | NA | TRBV4-1
CASTGGSGNTIYF | TGTGCCAGCACAGGGGGCTCTGGAAACACCATATATTTT | TRBJ1-3 | TRBD1 | once | TRBV2
CASSQDRAYEQYF | TGCGCCAGCAGCCAAGATCGGGCCTACGAGCAGTACTTC | TRBJ2-7 | NA | NA | TRBV4-1
CASSLMPGSETQYF | TGTGCCAGCAGCTTAATGCCGGGGTCGGAGACCCAGTACTTC | TRBJ2-5 | NA | NA | TRBV7-3